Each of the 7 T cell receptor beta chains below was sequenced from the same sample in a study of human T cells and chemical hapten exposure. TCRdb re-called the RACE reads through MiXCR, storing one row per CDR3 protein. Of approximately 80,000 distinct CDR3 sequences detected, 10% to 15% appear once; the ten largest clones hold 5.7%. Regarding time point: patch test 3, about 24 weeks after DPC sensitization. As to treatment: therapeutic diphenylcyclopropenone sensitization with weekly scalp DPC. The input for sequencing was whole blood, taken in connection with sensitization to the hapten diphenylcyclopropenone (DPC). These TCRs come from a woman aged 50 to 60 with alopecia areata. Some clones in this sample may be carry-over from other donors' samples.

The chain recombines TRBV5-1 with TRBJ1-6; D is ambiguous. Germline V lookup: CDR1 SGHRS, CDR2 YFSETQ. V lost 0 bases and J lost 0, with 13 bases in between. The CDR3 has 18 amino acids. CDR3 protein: CASSLVGTRSSYNSPLHF. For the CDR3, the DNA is TGCGCCAGCAGCTTGGTAGGTACGCGGAGCTCCTATAATTCACCCCTCCACTTT.

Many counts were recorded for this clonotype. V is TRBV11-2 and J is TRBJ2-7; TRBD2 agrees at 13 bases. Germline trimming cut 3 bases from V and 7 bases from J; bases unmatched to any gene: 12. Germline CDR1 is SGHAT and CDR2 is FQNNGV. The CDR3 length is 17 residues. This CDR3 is CASSLATGTSGTREQYF. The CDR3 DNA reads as TGTGCCAGCAGCTTGGCGACCGGGACTAGCGGGACCCGGGAGCAGTACTTC.

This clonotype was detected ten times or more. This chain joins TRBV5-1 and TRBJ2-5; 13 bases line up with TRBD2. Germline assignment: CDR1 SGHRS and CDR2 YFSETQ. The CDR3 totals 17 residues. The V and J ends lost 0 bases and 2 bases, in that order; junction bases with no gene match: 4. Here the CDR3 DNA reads TGCGCCAGCAGCTTGGGGGGACTAGCGGGACTTCAAGAGACCCAGTACTTC. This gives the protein CASSLGGLAGLQETQYF. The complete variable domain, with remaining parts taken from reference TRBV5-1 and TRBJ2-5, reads KAGVTQTPRYLIKTRGQQVTLSCSPISGHRSVSWYQQTPGQGLQFLFEYFSETQRNKGNFPGRFSGRQFSNSRSEMNVSTLELGDSALYLCASSLGGLAGLQETQYFGPGTRLLVL.

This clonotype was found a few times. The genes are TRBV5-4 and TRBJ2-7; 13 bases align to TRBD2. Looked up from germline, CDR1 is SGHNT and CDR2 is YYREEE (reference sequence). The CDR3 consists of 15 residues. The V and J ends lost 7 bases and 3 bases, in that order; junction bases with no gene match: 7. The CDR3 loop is CASATGLAGDYEQYF. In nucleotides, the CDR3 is TGTGCCAGCGCCACCGGACTAGCGGGGGACTACGAGCAGTACTTC. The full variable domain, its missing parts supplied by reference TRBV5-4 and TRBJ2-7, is ETGVTQSPTHLIKTRGQQVTLRCSSQSGHNTVSWYQQALGQGPQFIFQYYREEENGRGNFPPRFSGLQFPNYSSELNVNALELDDSALYLCASATGLAGDYEQYFGPGTRLTVT.

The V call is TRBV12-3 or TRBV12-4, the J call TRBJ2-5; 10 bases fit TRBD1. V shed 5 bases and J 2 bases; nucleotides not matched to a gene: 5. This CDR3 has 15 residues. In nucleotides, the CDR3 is TGTGCCAGCAGTCTTGGGGGACAGGGGCAAGAGACCCAGTACTTC. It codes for CASSLGGQGQETQYF.

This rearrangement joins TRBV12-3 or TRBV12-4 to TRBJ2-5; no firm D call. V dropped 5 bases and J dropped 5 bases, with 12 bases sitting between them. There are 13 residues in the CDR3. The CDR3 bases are TGTGCCAGCAGTCCCGACCCTGGGGAGACCCAGTACTTC. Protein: CASSPDPGETQYF.

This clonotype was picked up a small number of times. Here the CDR3 reads CASSAPSRGSSGANVLTF. In DNA, the CDR3 is TGTGCCAGCAGCGCCCCATCTCGGGGGAGCTCTGGGGCCAACGTCCTGACTTTC. The rearrangement joins TRBV7-9 to TRBJ2-6; TRBD2 is a possible D gene (6 bases). CDR1 and CDR2 from the germline V gene are SEHNR and FQNEAQ (reference sequence). CDR3 size: 18 residues. The V end lost 5 bases, the J end lost 0 bases, and 17 bases lay between the germline ends.